Reported below is one T cell receptor beta chain. The antigen this receptor binds is unknown. Base qualities are not recorded, but no much larger clone differs from it by a single base. The sample contains more than one DNA sequence encoding this CDR3. The data belong to a study of metastatic and nonmetastatic thyroid tumors (TCRdb year 2020). Notes on the research overall: Repertoires were compared across peripheral blood and tumor or nodule tissue samples from malignant and benign thyroid patients.

Reading the germline V gene (reference sequence) gives CDR1 SGHNT and CDR2 YYREEE. Including cysteine and phenylalanine, the CDR3 has 13 amino acids. Kept here is only the CDR3 DNA, which spans 39 bases and is read in frame from base 1. Trimming costs V 7 bases and J 6 bases, and their ends lie 16 bases apart. The library was made by PCR. Sequencing was performed on an Illumina HiSeq 4000. High-throughput sequencing was used to profile the TCR beta-chain CDR3 region of each patient. The authors processed their data as follows. The researchers built a classifier to tell apart papillary thyroid cancer patients with distant metastasis, based on CDR3 differences among clinicopathological groups. To measure repertoire diversity the researchers used the Shannon index, while the Morisita-Horn index served to gauge how similar the tumor and blood repertoires were. The raw public reads went through TCRdb reprocessing: fastp at Q25, MiXCR clone calling, in-frame beta chains kept. The V and J calls follow TCRdb's processing rather than the paper's. Here the sample has around 16,000 clones; over 10% occur a single time. Clones ranked in the top ten supply approximately 30% of the sample.

None of the patients had been given any treatment before thyroid surgery. Using T-cell receptor beta sequencing, the study looked back at clinical samples from patients collected from about 2011 to 2018. What the authors observed across the whole study: In both blood and tumor samples, TCR beta diversity was reported to be significantly higher in malignant tumors than in benign nodules.

The TCR originated in a female donor with papillary thyroid cancer or a benign thyroid nodule (not recorded which). Some clones in this sample may be carry-over from other donors' samples. Sequenced sample: blood. The V and J segments used are TRBV5-4 and TRBJ1-1; no D gene can be assigned with confidence. The CDR3 reads as follows: CASLSGQRAEAFF. The DNA sequence follows: TGTGCCAGCCTCTCTGGGCAGAGGGCTGAAGCTTTCTTT.